The entry below gives a single T cell receptor beta chain sequence along with its context. Its antigen is unknown. The protocol was immunoSEQ multiplex PCR, while the TCRdb copy is restricted to in-frame clones and leaves out a portion. The profile shows 12,000 to 15,000 clones, roughly 75% of them singletons. The data derive from a study of OX40 agonist ivuxolimab in advanced cancers. The wider study: Ivuxolimab, an antibody that agonizes OX40 (CD134), was administered to the patients. Patients treated during dose escalation were battling hepatocellular carcinoma, melanoma, renal cell or head and neck cancer.

Notes on the study in general: What antigens the expanded peripheral T cells recognized was never established.

V was shortened by 2 bases and J by 5 bases, with 16 bases between the two germline ends. The CDR3 has 15 residues. The V gene's germline CDR1 is LNHDA and CDR2 SQIVND (reference sequence). Samples of blood were obtained at baseline, on cycle 4 day 1, and on cycle 7 day 1. Material: CD4+ or CD8+ T cells sorted from blood, obtained in a trial of the OX40 agonist ivuxolimab. This clonotype originated in an adult with an advanced solid tumor such as melanoma, head and neck, liver or kidney cancer. V and J are TRBV19 and TRBJ2-7, with a weak D call TRBD2 (6 bases). CDR3 nucleotides: TGTGCCAGTAGTATAAGGACGGGAGTGTCCCACGAGCAGTACTTC. Translating gives CASSIRTGVSHEQYF.